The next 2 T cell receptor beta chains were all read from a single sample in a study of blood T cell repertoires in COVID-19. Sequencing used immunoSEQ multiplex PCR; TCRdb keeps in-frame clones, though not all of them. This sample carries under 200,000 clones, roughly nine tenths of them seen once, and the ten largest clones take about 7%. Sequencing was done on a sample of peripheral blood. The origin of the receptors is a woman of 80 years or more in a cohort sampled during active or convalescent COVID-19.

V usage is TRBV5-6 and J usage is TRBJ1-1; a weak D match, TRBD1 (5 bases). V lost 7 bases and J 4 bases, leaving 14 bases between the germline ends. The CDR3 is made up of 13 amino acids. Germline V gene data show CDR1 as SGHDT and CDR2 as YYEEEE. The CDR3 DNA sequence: TGTGCCAGCGGGATCGGCGGGGGCACTGAAGCTTTCTTT. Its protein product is CASGIGGGTEAFF.

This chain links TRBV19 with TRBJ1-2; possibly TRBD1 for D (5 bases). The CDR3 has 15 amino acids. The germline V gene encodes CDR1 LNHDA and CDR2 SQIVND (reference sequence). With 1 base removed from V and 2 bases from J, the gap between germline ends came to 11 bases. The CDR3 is CASSIGEGRNYGYTF. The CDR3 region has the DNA TGTGCCAGTAGTATAGGGGAGGGGCGCAACTATGGCTACACCTTC.